These 10 T cell receptor beta chains share one sample of origin, sequenced in a study of blood T cell repertoires in COVID-19. Measured with immunoSEQ multiplex PCR; TCRdb has only the in-frame clones, and not every one. The table has just over 650,000 clones, around 90% seen once. The sequenced material came from peripheral blood. Source of these receptors: a woman aged 18-29 years with acute or convalescent COVID-19.

The rearrangement links TRBV7-6 to TRBJ1-2, with a possible D match to TRBD1 (5 bases). CDR1 is SGHVS, CDR2 FNYEAQ, per germline. V dropped 4 bases and J dropped 8 bases, with 17 bases sitting between them. The CDR3 is 14 residues long. DNA of the CDR3: TGTGCCAGCAGCTCTGACGGGGGGTTCGGAGGCTACACCTTC. As protein: CASSSDGGFGGYTF.

The chain joins TRBV7-2 to TRBJ2-7; 8 bases fit TRBD1. Looked up from germline, CDR1 is SGHTA and CDR2 is FQGNSA. The CDR3 is 14 residues long. J gave up 4 bases and V 4 bases, and 6 bases lay outside the gene matches. CDR3: CASSSRDRRYEQYF. The DNA for the CDR3 is TGTGCCAGCAGCTCCCGGGACAGGAGATACGAGCAGTACTTC.

The chain carries TRBV24-1 and TRBJ2-3; 7 bases map to TRBD1. V lost 4 bases, J lost 3 bases, and 6 bases stayed unmatched. The CDR3 consists of 15 residues. Germline CDR1 is KGHDR and CDR2 is SFDVKD. This CDR3 is CATSDSGTATDTQYF. As DNA, the CDR3 is TGTGCCACCAGTGACTCCGGGACAGCTACAGATACGCAGTATTTT.

V is TRBV19 and J is TRBJ1-1, with TRBD1 identical over 8 bases. The CDR3 contains 13 residues. Germline CDR1 and CDR2: LNHDA and SQIVND (reference sequence). The V gene end was trimmed by 9 bases and the J gene end by 11 bases; junction bases not matched to a gene: 14. The CDR3 nucleotides read TGTGCCAGCGGAGGGACAGGCTGGTCTGGTGCTTTCTTT. This translates into CASGGTGWSGAFF.

This clone appeared a single time. This chain connects TRBV27 to TRBJ2-1; D gene uncertain. There are 12 residues in the CDR3. Looked up from germline, CDR1 is MNHEY and CDR2 is SMNVEV (reference sequence). V gave up 5 bases and J gave up 9 bases, with 11 bases separating them. The DNA of the CDR3 is TGTGCCAGCAGTCTCGGTAGGAGTGAGCAGTTCTTC. Its protein is CASSLGRSEQFF.

The chain employs TRBV6-5 and TRBJ2-1; maybe TRBD1 (6 bases). The CDR3 loop spans 13 amino acids. V dropped 9 bases and J dropped 3 bases, with 12 bases sitting between them. Per the germline V gene, CDR1 is MNHEY and CDR2 is SVGAGI. The CDR3 reads CASLGQIYNEQFF. CDR3 bases: TGTGCCAGTCTGGGACAAATCTACAATGAGCAGTTCTTC.

This chain links TRBV4-1 with TRBJ2-7, with D possibly matching TRBD1 (6 bases). Trimming cost V 4 bases and J 6 bases, with 16 bases left between them. The CDR3 is 14 residues long. Germline-derived CDR1 and CDR2 are MGHRA and YSYEKL. In nucleotides, the CDR3 is TGCGCCAGCAGCCCGCCCAAGGGGGTAGTCGAGCAGTACTTC. Protein product: CASSPPKGVVEQYF.

The chain carries TRBV6-2 or TRBV6-3 and TRBJ1-4, with TRBD1 as a possible D gene (6 bases). The CDR3 runs 13 residues. In germline, CDR1 is MNHEY, CDR2 SVGEGT. The V end was cut by 5 bases, the J end by 7 bases, with 11 bases between. CDR3 sequence: CASSLMTGEKLFF. CDR3 DNA: TGTGCCAGCAGTCTCATGACAGGTGAAAAACTGTTTTTT.

The chain recombines TRBV6-4 with TRBJ1-6; D gene uncertain. V shed 10 bases and J shed 7 bases, with 11 bases lying between them. This CDR3 has 12 residues. In germline, CDR1 is MRHNA, CDR2 SNTAGT. This CDR3 reads CANFPGNSPLHF. The CDR3 DNA reads as TGTGCCAACTTCCCGGGGAATTCACCCCTCCACTTT.

V gene TRBV7-2 combines with J gene TRBJ1-4; 8 positions agree with TRBD1. V was clipped by 6 bases and J by 7 bases; unmatched bases: 10. This CDR3 comprises 15 residues. The germline gives CDR1 SGHTA, CDR2 FQGNSA. The CDR3 sequence is CASSSTTGAGEKLFF. The CDR3 nucleotides are TGTGCCAGCAGTTCTACGACAGGGGCAGGTGAAAAACTGTTTTTT.